This TCR beta chain was found in a study of blood T cell repertoires in COVID-19. The wider study: Samples of COVID-19 (acute and convalescent) were obtained from the United States, Italy and Spain. In each case, the material was cDNA or gDNA derived from T cells, B-cell-depleted T cells, or PBMCs.

Patients in Seattle were enrolled during active infection, then followed longitudinally. Authors' processing steps: Estimates of nucleated cell counts were drawn from the amplification of reference gene primers. Repertoires were generated with immunoSEQ multiplex PCR, while TCRdb's copy carries only in-frame clones and drops some. V and J calls and clone size are those listed in that table; D and trimming were worked out from the DNA. The sample yields about 480,000 clones, 88% seen once. The clonotype originates from a woman between 50 and 59 years old with COVID-19, enrolled during active disease. Sequences were obtained from peripheral blood.

CDR3 in amino acids: CASSQEPLLNTEAFF. CDR3 coding DNA: TGTGCCAGCAGCCAAGAACCTCTACTGAACACTGAAGCTTTCTTT. The V call is TRBV3-1 (or the pseudogene TRBV3-2), the J call TRBJ1-1; D unclear. Germline V gene lookup returns CDR1 LGHDT and CDR2 YNNKEL (reference sequence). CDR3 length equals 15 residues. The V end was cut by 0 bases, the J end by 0 bases, with 8 bases between.